These 9 T cell receptor beta chains came from one sample sequenced in a study of CD8 T cells in ankylosing spondylitis. Via MiXCR, TCRdb re-called the 5' RACE reads, giving one row per CDR3 protein. Of roughly 39,000 distinct CDR3 sequences in the sample, around 2.8% were seen once. The sequencing sample was made of blood, either unsorted or a sorted T cell fraction (not recorded which). These receptors were collected from a male donor with ankylosing spondylitis or in good health (not recorded which).

This clonotype was recorded at least ten times. The rearrangement links TRBV9 to TRBJ2-1, with 12 nucleotides matching TRBD2. The length of the CDR3 is 15 residues. V dropped 3 bases and J dropped 2; count of bases not matched to a gene: 0. Germline lookup yields CDR1 SGDLS and CDR2 YYNGEE. The CDR3 bases are TGTGCCAGCAGCGCTAGCGGGAGGGCCTACAATGAGCAGTTCTTC. This codes for CASSASGRAYNEQFF.

This clonotype was observed many times. The V gene is TRBV9, the J gene TRBJ2-7; tentative D call: TRBD2 (5 bases). V was shortened by 3 bases and J by 3 bases, with 16 bases between the two germline ends. This CDR3 is built from 15 residues. In germline, CDR1 is SGDLS, CDR2 YYNGEE. CDR3 amino acids: CASSGGLASHYEQYF. CDR3 bases: TGTGCCAGCAGCGGCGGGCTAGCTTCCCACTACGAGCAGTACTTC.

This clonotype was recorded at least ten times. The chain employs TRBV9 and TRBJ1-6, with 8 bases lining up with TRBD1. The CDR3 runs to 14 residues. Trimming at V came to 4 bases and at J to 8 bases, leaving 5 bases not matched to a gene. The germline V gene encodes CDR1 SGDLS and CDR2 YYNGEE. The CDR3 DNA reads TGTGCCAGCAGCTCCGACAGGGGTGATTCACCCCTCCACTTT. Its protein product is CASSSDRGDSPLHF.

This clonotype was seen at least ten times. The chain uses TRBV9 and TRBJ2-3, with D perhaps TRBD2 (7 bases). Germline lookup yields CDR1 SGDLS and CDR2 YYNGEE. The V and J ends lost 2 bases and 2 bases respectively, with 12 bases between them. The CDR3 is 15 amino acids. CDR3 loop: CASSVRGGATDTQYF. The DNA for the CDR3 is TGTGCCAGCAGCGTGAGGGGGGGTGCCACAGATACGCAGTATTTT. The whole variable domain, filled in from reference TRBV9 and TRBJ2-3, reads DSGVTQTPKHLITATGQRVTLRCSPRSGDLSVYWYQQSLDQGLQFLIQYYNGEERAKGNILERFSAQQFPDLHSELNLSSLELGDSALYFCASSVRGGATDTQYFGPGTRLTVL.

This clonotype came up many times. The J gene is TRBJ2-7, the V gene TRBV9; 7 bases agree with TRBD1. V lost 4 bases to trimming and J lost 2 bases; unmatched junction nucleotides: 6. CDR1 and CDR2 (germline): SGDLS, YYNGEE. This CDR3 has 14 residues. The CDR3 spells CASSSRQGPYEQYF. Written as DNA, the CDR3 is TGTGCCAGCAGCTCTCGACAGGGCCCCTACGAGCAGTACTTC.

CDR3 amino acids: CASSPGTTNEQFF. The CDR3 nucleotides read TGTGCCAGCAGCCCTGGGACCACCAATGAGCAGTTCTTC. The V gene is TRBV9, the J gene TRBJ2-1; TRBD1 or TRBD2 may be the D gene (5 bases each). The CDR3 has 13 residues. Germline assignment: CDR1 SGDLS and CDR2 YYNGEE. V was pared by 4 bases and J by 6 bases, with 11 bases between.

In this sample, this clonotype turned up many times. V and J are TRBV9 and TRBJ1-6; TRBD1 is a possible D gene (5 bases). CDR3 length: 16 residues. V was pared by 4 bases and J by 4 bases, with 15 bases between. Looked up from germline, CDR1 is SGDLS and CDR2 is YYNGEE. The CDR3 bases are TGTGCCAGCAGCCCGCGAAGCAGGACATATAATTCACCCCTCCACTTT. Protein product: CASSPRSRTYNSPLHF. Using reference TRBV9 and TRBJ1-6 for the parts outside the CDR3, the full variable domain is DSGVTQTPKHLITATGQRVTLRCSPRSGDLSVYWYQQSLDQGLQFLIQYYNGEERAKGNILERFSAQQFPDLHSELNLSSLELGDSALYFCASSPRSRTYNSPLHFGNGTRLTVT.

This clonotype was counted ten times or more. J is TRBJ2-7 and V is TRBV9, with unresolved D. The CDR3 consists of 15 residues. The V end lost 0 bases, the J end lost 5 bases, and 15 bases lay between the germline ends. The V gene's germline CDR1 is SGDLS and CDR2 YYNGEE. The CDR3, as DNA: TGTGCCAGCAGCGTAGCAAACGCCGTCGGGCACGAGCAGTACTTC. Amino acids: CASSVANAVGHEQYF.

This clonotype was observed many times. V usage is TRBV9 and J usage is TRBJ1-1, with 10 bases lining up with TRBD1. V dropped 3 bases and J dropped 5; count of bases not matched to a gene: 4. CDR1 is SGDLS and CDR2 is YYNGEE in the germline V gene. This CDR3 has 14 amino acids. The CDR3 DNA reads as TGTGCCAGCAGCGGGGACAGGGGAATAACTGAAGCTTTCTTT. Translating it yields CASSGDRGITEAFF.